This TCR beta chain was sequenced during a study of cytomegalovirus exposure and HLA in healthy donors. The PCR had 60 Vbeta and 13 Jbeta primers. Generated by immunoSEQ multiplex PCR, the TCRdb table keeps only in-frame clones and is missing some. Of 95,000 to 100,000 clones listed, approximately 79% were seen once; the top ten hold around 2%. Whole-study findings and limits: A later analysis showed TCR association rates differing by HLA locus, peaking at DRB1 and lowest at HLA-C. Per published accounts, TCR beta sequences correctly predicted the HLA-A and HLA-B alleles of most subjects. As a later analysis revealed, most CMV-associated TCR beta chains appeared HLA-restricted.

CDR3 length equals 14 residues. Germline trimming cut 4 bases from V and 3 bases from J; bases unmatched to any gene: 6. The germline V gene has CDR1 MGHRA and CDR2 YSYEKL. Note on this clone: The target antigen is unknown.

Donors were ostensibly healthy at sampling, although undocumented immune exposures were probable. The receptor comes from a male donor in good health and CMV-seronegative. Sample: PBMCs. The genes are TRBV4-1 and TRBJ2-7, with TRBD1 identical over 7 bases. CDR3 residues: CASSPDRENYEQYF. CDR3 DNA: TGCGCCAGCAGCCCAGACAGGGAAAACTACGAGCAGTACTTC.